One and the same sample provided the 32 T cell receptor beta chains below, sequenced in a study of beta chain features in type 1 diabetes. Findings and limits, study-wide: Researchers report that Type 1 diabetes patients had moderately but significantly shorter TCRB CDR3s across all four CD4+ subsets.

Their antigens remain unidentified. Sequencing targeted expressed TCRB transcripts, as all isolated RNA had been reverse transcribed. Clones were sequenced by immunoSEQ multiplex PCR, and TCRdb holds only the in-frame ones, with some missing. The sample includes more than 250,000 clones, over 20% of them seen just once. The sequenced material came from naive CD4+ T cells from blood. The receptors derive from a woman aged 40 to 50 with type 1 diabetes.

This clone was picked up a small number of times. The chain recombines TRBV4-3 with TRBJ2-6; 7 positions agree with TRBD1. This CDR3 contains 15 residues. Per the germline V gene, CDR1 is LGHNA and CDR2 is YSLEER. J gave up 1 base and V 4 bases, and 1 base lay outside the gene matches. In DNA form, the CDR3 reads TGCGCCAGCAGCCGACAGGGATCTGGGGCCAACGTCCTGACTTTC. This encodes CASSRQGSGANVLTF.

A few counts support this clone. Compared with germline, one end of the junction differs, possibly owing to a read error. The chain combines TRBV28 with TRBJ2-4, with 11 bases identical to TRBD2. The CDR3 covers 11 residues. The germline V gene has CDR1 MDHEN and CDR2 SYDVKM. The CDR3 loop is CASSSSGRPHF. For the CDR3, the DNA is TGTGCCAGCAGTTCTAGCGGGAGGCCCCACTTC.

This clone appeared a few times. The chain carries TRBV10-3 and TRBJ1-1; TRBD1 might be the D (5 bases). Germline lookup yields CDR1 ENHRY and CDR2 SYGVKD. Trimming took off 4 bases at V and 0 bases at J, with 6 bases between the two ends. The CDR3 length is 13 residues. The CDR3, as DNA: TGTGCCATCAGTGGACAGTTGAACACTGAAGCTTTCTTT. Translated, it gives CAISGQLNTEAFF.

The V call is TRBV27, the J call TRBJ1-1, with a tentative D call TRBD1 (6 bases). The CDR3 runs 17 residues. Germline CDR1 and CDR2: MNHEY and SMNVEV (reference sequence). V was clipped by 0 bases and J by 1 base, with 15 bases between them. DNA for the CDR3: TGTGCCAGCAGTTTATCGATCGGAGGGGGGGCGAACACTGAAGCTTTCTTT. Protein sequence: CASSLSIGGGANTEAFF.

The rearrangement links TRBV7-2 to TRBJ2-5; no clear D gene. Between the trimmed V and J ends, which lost 2 bases and 0 bases, there was a span of 4 bases. CDR3 length: 13 amino acids. CDR1 and CDR2 (germline): SGHTA, FQGNSA. CDR3: CASSLLYQETQYF. CDR3 coding DNA: TGTGCCAGCAGCTTACTGTACCAAGAGACCCAGTACTTC.

The V and J genes are TRBV23-1 and TRBJ2-1, with 7 bases fitting TRBD2. TRBV23-1 is an open reading frame, and its role is uncertain. Germline trimming cut 9 bases from V and 3 bases from J; bases unmatched to any gene: 5. The CDR3 has 13 residues. CDR3 sequence (DNA): TGCGCCAGGGCGGGACTACACTACAATGAGCAGTTCTTC. Its translation: CARAGLHYNEQFF.

This sequence joins TRBV7-2 and TRBJ2-7; D may be TRBD1 (6 bases). CDR1 is SGHTA, CDR2 FQGNSA, per germline. Trimming pared 5 bases from V and 6 bases from J, leaving 14 bases between. This CDR3 is 13 amino acids long. CDR3 amino acids: CASSGGQTREQYF. In DNA, the CDR3 is TGTGCCAGCAGCGGAGGACAGACTCGCGAGCAGTACTTC.

The chain has TRBV2 and TRBJ2-3; TRBD1 agrees at 7 bases. The CDR3 totals 15 residues. J lost 1 base, V lost 6 bases, and 7 bases had no gene match. CDR1 SNHLY and CDR2 FYNNEI come from the germline V gene. The CDR3 region has the DNA TGTGCCAGCAGGCCACAGGGGCTTCGCACAGATACGCAGTATTTT. It is translated as CASRPQGLRTDTQYF.

The chain joins TRBV7-2 to TRBJ2-3; D is perhaps TRBD1 (8 bases). The germline V gene encodes CDR1 SGHTA and CDR2 FQGNSA. The length of the CDR3 is 16 residues. The V gene lost 4 bases and the J gene lost 7 bases, with 21 bases spanning the gap. CDR3 in DNA: TGTGCCAGCAGCTATTGGACAGGGAGGGACCGAAATACGCAGTATTTT. Its translation is CASSYWTGRDRNTQYF.

This clone came up a few times. This chain connects TRBV7-9 to TRBJ1-4; 7 nucleotides agree with TRBD1. Germline CDR1 SEHNR, CDR2 FQNEAQ (reference sequence). V lost 2 bases and J lost 7; bases outside the gene matches: 10. The CDR3 extends over 16 amino acids. The CDR3 sequence: CASSLPPGTALEKLFF. The CDR3 DNA is TGTGCCAGCAGCTTACCACCGGGGACAGCCCTTGAAAAACTGTTTTTT.

The chain is built from TRBV5-1 and TRBJ2-5; D may be TRBD1 (7 bases). Trimming took off 4 bases at V and 4 bases at J, with 11 bases between the two ends. Germline V CDR1 and CDR2: SGHRS, YFSETQ. The CDR3 spans 13 residues. The CDR3 spells CASSAQGGETQYF. The CDR3 DNA sequence: TGCGCCAGCAGCGCGCAGGGGGGAGAGACCCAGTACTTC.

The chain employs TRBV7-9 and TRBJ2-1, with D tentatively TRBD2 (6 bases). CDR1 is SEHNR, CDR2 FQNEAQ, per germline (reference sequence). V lost 3 bases to trimming and J lost 6 bases, with 9 bases between them. This CDR3 is built from 13 residues. The CDR3, as DNA: TGTGCCAGCAGCTTTCAGGAGGGCAATGAGCAGTTCTTC. Amino acid sequence: CASSFQEGNEQFF.

This chain uses TRBV11-3 with TRBJ2-2, with D possibly TRBD1 on 6 matching bases. This CDR3 contains 15 residues. Germline assignment: CDR1 SGHNT and CDR2 YENEEA. The ends were cut back, 1 base at V and 6 bases at J, with 12 bases in the middle. The CDR3 DNA sequence: TGTGCCAGCAGCTTAGGGGGGCTCGGTGCCGGGGAGCTGTTTTTT. Translated, it gives CASSLGGLGAGELFF. Full variable domain (remainder filled in from reference TRBV11-3 and TRBJ2-2): EAGVVQSPRYKIIEKKQPVAFWCNPISGHNTLYWYLQNLGQGPELLIRYENEEAVDDSQLPKDRFSAERLKGVDSTLKIQPAELGDSAVYLCASSLGGLGAGELFFGEGSRLTVL.

This clone has only a few counts. The rearrangement uses TRBV18 and TRBJ1-4; 7 nucleotides agree with TRBD1. The CDR3 sequence is 14 residues long. V shed 0 bases, J shed 7 bases, and the junction held 2 bases outside the gene matches. The germline gives CDR1 KGHSH, CDR2 LQKENI. CDR3 residues: CASSPPSGGEKLFF. Here the CDR3 DNA reads TGTGCCAGCTCACCACCCTCAGGGGGTGAAAAACTGTTTTTT.

The rearrangement uses TRBV9 and TRBJ1-2; the D gene is possibly TRBD1 (6 bases). Trimming took off 0 bases at V and 3 bases at J, with 12 bases between the two ends. Per germline, CDR1 SGDLS and CDR2 YYNGEE. This CDR3 has 15 residues. The CDR3 is CASSVVEQGDYGYTF. CDR3 in DNA: TGTGCCAGCAGCGTAGTAGAACAGGGAGACTATGGCTACACCTTC.

The chain combines TRBV7-3 with TRBJ1-1; the D is unclear. The V end lost 1 base, the J end lost 1 base, and 4 bases lay between the germline ends. This CDR3 comprises 13 residues. Germline V gene sequence: CDR1 SGHTA, CDR2 FQGTGA. CDR3 loop: CASSLNRNTEAFF. The DNA for the CDR3 is TGTGCCAGCAGCTTAAACAGGAACACTGAAGCTTTCTTT.

This clone was detected a few times. The rearrangement links TRBV7-2 to TRBJ1-3, with D perhaps matching TRBD1 (6 bases). Germline values: CDR1 SGHTA, CDR2 FQGNSA. CDR3 size: 14 residues. V lost 5 bases, J lost 4 bases, and 12 bases lay in between. The chain's CDR3 is CASSRQGSGNTIYF. DNA of the CDR3: TGTGCCAGCAGCCGCCAGGGGTCAGGAAACACCATATATTTT.

This clone appeared a few times. The genes are TRBV28 and TRBJ2-7; D gene ambiguous. Trimming took off 4 bases at V and 5 bases at J, with 15 bases between the two ends. CDR1 and CDR2 (germline): MDHEN, SYDVKM. The CDR3 runs to 14 residues. The CDR3 here is CASSYPQAINEQYF. The CDR3 DNA follows: TGTGCCAGCAGTTACCCGCAGGCGATAAACGAGCAGTACTTC.

This rearrangement joins TRBV18 to TRBJ1-5; TRBD1 matches 8 bases. The J segment lost 1 base and the V segment lost 3 bases, leaving 2 bases of the junction unmatched. Germline CDR1 is KGHSH and CDR2 is LQKENI. This CDR3 comprises 15 residues. The CDR3 is CASSPRTGSNQPQHF. The DNA for the CDR3 is TGTGCCAGCTCACCCAGGACAGGGAGCAATCAGCCCCAGCATTTT.

This chain connects TRBV2 to TRBJ1-6; TRBD1 is a possible D gene (5 bases). Germline V CDR1 and CDR2: SNHLY, FYNNEI. Trimming pared 8 bases from V and 4 bases from J, leaving 15 bases between. The CDR3 length is 15 residues. The CDR3 loop reads CASVQGAAYNSPLHF. CDR3 in DNA: TGTGCCAGCGTTCAGGGCGCCGCATATAATTCACCCCTCCACTTT.

The chain links TRBV7-2 to TRBJ1-6, with D tentatively TRBD1 (5 bases). CDR1 is SGHTA and CDR2 is FQGNSA in the germline V gene. V lost 1 base, J lost 2 bases, and 9 bases lay in between. The CDR3 contains 16 residues. CDR3 amino acids: CASSLGPRAYNSPLHF. The CDR3 region has the DNA TGTGCCAGCAGCTTAGGCCCCAGGGCCTATAATTCACCCCTCCACTTT.

This clone was recorded a few times. The rearrangement joins TRBV7-6 to TRBJ2-1; 8 positions match TRBD2. The CDR3 runs to 15 residues. V shed 0 bases, J shed 4 bases, and the junction held 2 bases outside the gene matches. Germline V lookup: CDR1 SGHVS, CDR2 FNYEAQ. CDR3 coding DNA: TGTGCCAGCAGCTTAGCAGCGGGGGTTTACAATGAGCAGTTCTTC. Protein product: CASSLAAGVYNEQFF.

The chain is built from TRBV6-6 and TRBJ2-1, with TRBD1 matching 7 bases. After removal of 5 bases from V and 3 bases from J, the junction contained 4 bases not matched to a gene. From germline, CDR1 is MNHNY and CDR2 SVGAGI (reference sequence). CDR3 size: 14 residues. This chain's CDR3 is CASSGGQHYNEQFF. The CDR3 DNA reads TGTGCCAGCAGTGGGGGACAGCACTACAATGAGCAGTTCTTC.

The chain employs TRBV5-6 and TRBJ2-3; 12 bases line up with TRBD2. Germline V gene sequence: CDR1 SGHDT, CDR2 YYEEEE. CDR3 length equals 15 residues. Trimming cost V 3 bases and J 6 bases; bases outside gene matches: 5. The CDR3 bases are TGTGCCAGCAGCTCAGGACTAGCGGGAAGGGATACGCAGTATTTT. Amino acid sequence: CASSSGLAGRDTQYF.

This clone was detected a few times. The gene calls are TRBV9 and TRBJ2-3; 10 nucleotides agree with TRBD2. V lost 0 bases and J lost 7; bases outside the gene matches: 8. CDR1 and CDR2 from the germline V gene are SGDLS and YYNGEE. The CDR3 is made up of 16 amino acids. CDR3 nucleotides: TGTGCCAGCAGCGTAGCAAGCCTAGCGGGAGTTAATACGCAGTATTTT. Translated, it gives CASSVASLAGVNTQYF.

This clone was counted a few times. The chain is built from TRBV5-4 and TRBJ2-7, with 8 bases lining up with TRBD1. This CDR3 comprises 15 residues. Trimming at V came to 4 bases and at J to 3 bases, leaving 9 bases not matched to a gene. Germline CDR1 is SGHNT and CDR2 is YYREEE (reference sequence). CDR3 region: CASSVGTGDFYEQYF. The CDR3 DNA reads TGTGCCAGCAGCGTGGGGACAGGAGACTTCTACGAGCAGTACTTC.

This clone was observed a few times. The J gene is TRBJ1-2, the V gene TRBV4-2; D unclear. The CDR3 contains 13 residues. In germline, CDR1 is LGHNA, CDR2 YNFKEQ. With 1 base removed from V and 6 bases from J, the gap between germline ends came to 9 bases. CDR3 region: CASSQGAENGYTF. The CDR3 DNA reads as TGTGCCAGCAGCCAAGGGGCAGAAAATGGCTACACCTTC.

This clone was found a few times. V is TRBV30 and J is TRBJ1-2, with TRBD1 identical over 7 bases. The CDR3 has 13 residues. The germline CDR1 and CDR2 sequences are GTSNPN and SVGIG (reference sequence). J was trimmed by 3 bases and V by 3 bases; bases with no gene match: 4. Here the CDR3 reads CAWSTGEDYGYTF. CDR3 DNA sequence: TGTGCCTGGAGCACAGGGGAGGACTATGGCTACACCTTC.

Only a few counts were recorded for this clone. This rearrangement joins TRBV6-5 to TRBJ1-2; TRBD1 matches 9 bases. Germline CDR1 MNHEY, CDR2 SVGAGI. With 5 bases clipped from V and 8 bases from J, the junction kept 9 bases outside the gene matches. The length of the CDR3 is 14 residues. This CDR3 is CASSGSGQGKGYTF. As DNA, the CDR3 is TGTGCCAGCAGTGGGTCGGGACAGGGAAAGGGCTACACCTTC.

The chain joins TRBV14 to TRBJ2-6; D not resolved. Germline CDR1 SGHDN, CDR2 FVKESK. CDR3 size: 14 residues. The germline V and J ends were trimmed by 3 bases and 1 base, with 4 bases remaining between them. The CDR3 DNA is TGTGCCAGCAGCCACCTATCTGGGGCCAACGTCCTGACTTTC. Amino acids: CASSHLSGANVLTF.

This clone was found a few times. Here the CDR3 reads CASSYARAGAYNEQFF. The CDR3 DNA reads as TGTGCCAGCAGCTACGCTCGAGCGGGAGCCTACAATGAGCAGTTCTTC. The chain couples TRBV7-3 to TRBJ2-1; the match to TRBD2 covers 8 bases. The CDR3 consists of 16 residues. The V gene end was trimmed by 4 bases and the J gene end by 2 bases; junction bases not matched to a gene: 7. Germline V gives CDR1 SGHTA, CDR2 FQGTGA.

The V call is TRBV4-1, the J call TRBJ2-7; TRBD2 matches at 15 bases. The CDR3 contains 16 residues. The V gene end was trimmed by 4 bases and the J gene end by 6 bases; junction bases not matched to a gene: 7. CDR1 is MGHRA, CDR2 YSYEKL, per germline. The CDR3 spells CASSRGLAGGVAEQYF. In DNA, the CDR3 is TGCGCCAGCAGCCGTGGACTAGCGGGAGGGGTGGCCGAGCAGTACTTC.